Below, 20 T cell receptor beta chains from the same sample are listed, as sequenced in a study of cytomegalovirus exposure and HLA in healthy donors. Use of 60 Vbeta and 13 Jbeta primers characterized the PCR. Clones were sequenced by immunoSEQ multiplex PCR, and TCRdb holds only the in-frame ones, with some missing. The table records 150,000 to 200,000 clones, about 80% of them present only once. Sequenced: PBMCs. Receptors were obtained from a woman in her twenties or thirties in good health and CMV-seropositive.

J is TRBJ2-7 and V is TRBV5-1; 9 nucleotides line up with TRBD1. V shed 0 bases, J shed 1 base, and the junction held 8 bases outside the gene matches. The CDR3 is 17 amino acids. Germline loops: CDR1 SGHRS, CDR2 YFSETQ. CDR3 in DNA: TGCGCCAGCAGCTTGGCCTTTGGGACAGGGCCTTCCTACGAGCAGTACTTC. This sequence encodes CASSLAFGTGPSYEQYF. The full variable domain, completed using reference TRBV5-1 and TRBJ2-7, is KAGVTQTPRYLIKTRGQQVTLSCSPISGHRSVSWYQQTPGQGLQFLFEYFSETQRNKGNFPGRFSGRQFSNSRSEMNVSTLELGDSALYLCASSLAFGTGPSYEQYFGPGTRLTVT.

This chain links TRBV10-2 with TRBJ1-1, with D possibly matching TRBD1 (5 bases). The CDR3 loop spans 13 amino acids. Germline V lookup: CDR1 WSHSY, CDR2 SAAADI. V dropped 4 bases and J dropped 3 bases, with 9 bases sitting between them. This CDR3 reads CASSGPGYTEAFF. CDR3 DNA: TGCGCCAGCAGTGGACCAGGGTACACTGAAGCTTTCTTT.

The chain links TRBV20-1 to TRBJ1-4; D is unresolved. The germline V and J ends were trimmed by 6 bases and 8 bases, with 7 bases remaining between them. Germline loops: CDR1 DFQATT, CDR2 SNEGSKA (reference sequence). The CDR3 totals 10 residues. In nucleotides, the CDR3 is TGCAGTGCCGAGGAAGAAAAACTGTTTTTT. This sequence encodes CSAEEEKLFF.

This chain connects TRBV27 to TRBJ1-2; the match to TRBD1 covers 11 bases. Germline V gene data show CDR1 as MNHEY and CDR2 as SMNVEV (reference sequence). V lost 2 bases, J lost 8 bases, and 7 bases stayed unmatched. The CDR3 is 15 amino acids. The CDR3 reads CASSLAGTGGYGYTF. In nucleotides, the CDR3 is TGTGCCAGCAGTTTAGCCGGGACAGGGGGGTACGGCTACACCTTC.

The V and J genes are TRBV18 and TRBJ1-1, with 7 positions matching TRBD1. Losses at the gene ends were 3 bases for V and 3 bases for J; bases not matched to a gene: 10. This CDR3 has 16 amino acids. Germline values: CDR1 KGHSH, CDR2 LQKENI. The CDR3 loop reads CASSPNDRARYTEAFF. The DNA for the CDR3 is TGTGCCAGCTCACCTAACGACAGGGCTCGATACACTGAAGCTTTCTTT.

The sample holds one count of this clone. This CDR3 reads CASSPGDMRTEAFF. Written as DNA, the CDR3 is TGTGCCAGCAGCCCCGGTGATATGCGCACTGAAGCTTTCTTT. This rearrangement joins TRBV11-3 to TRBJ1-1; D remains ambiguous. The germline V and J ends were trimmed by 5 bases and 4 bases, with 14 bases remaining between them. In germline, CDR1 is SGHNT, CDR2 YENEEA. The CDR3 is 14 residues long.

This rearrangement joins TRBV27 to TRBJ1-2; possibly TRBD1 for D (6 bases). The CDR3 has 13 residues. Germline values: CDR1 MNHEY, CDR2 SMNVEV (reference sequence). Deletions cut 2 bases from V and 8 bases from J, with 12 bases between. CDR3: CASSLTGNLGYTF. The DNA of the CDR3 is TGTGCCAGCAGTTTAACAGGGAACTTAGGCTACACCTTC.

V is TRBV30 and J is TRBJ1-1; the D gene is possibly TRBD1 (6 bases). The CDR3 length is 13 residues. Germline V gene lookup returns CDR1 GTSNPN and CDR2 SVGIG (reference sequence). V shed 1 base and J shed 3 bases, with 9 bases lying between them. This CDR3 is CAWSEQGHTEAFF. CDR3 nucleotides: TGTGCCTGGAGTGAACAGGGTCACACTGAAGCTTTCTTT.

This rearrangement joins TRBV9 to TRBJ2-3, with a tentative D call TRBD2 (6 bases). The CDR3 consists of 14 residues. From germline, CDR1 is SGDLS and CDR2 YYNGEE. Trimming removed 3 bases from V and 3 bases from J, with 11 bases in between. The CDR3 spells CASSGDFQTDTQYF. The CDR3 DNA follows: TGTGCCAGCAGCGGGGACTTCCAGACAGATACGCAGTATTTT.

The CDR3 loop is CASSLGAFTGELFF. The CDR3 DNA is TGTGCCAGCAGTTTAGGGGCGTTCACCGGGGAGCTGTTTTTT. V gene TRBV27 combines with J gene TRBJ2-2, with TRBD1 as a possible D gene (5 bases). Trimming left V 2 bases short and J 4 bases short, with 8 bases between. The CDR3 loop spans 14 amino acids. CDR1 is MNHEY, CDR2 SMNVEV, per germline (reference sequence).

This chain connects TRBV4-3 to TRBJ2-2; D not certain. The ends were cut back, 4 bases at V and 1 base at J, with 13 bases in the middle. Germline V gives CDR1 LGHNA, CDR2 YSLEER. This CDR3 region has 16 residues. The CDR3 protein is CASSRQPGLNTGELFF. The CDR3 DNA follows: TGCGCCAGCAGCCGGCAACCAGGCCTGAACACCGGGGAGCTGTTTTTT.

CDR3 protein: CASTSGLAGMTDTQYF. DNA for the CDR3: TGTGCCAGCACCTCTGGACTAGCGGGAATGACAGATACGCAGTATTTT. The chain has TRBV5-4 and TRBJ2-3, with TRBD2 identical over 12 bases. With V trimmed by 6 bases and J by 3 bases, 8 bases remained unmatched. Germline V gives CDR1 SGHNT, CDR2 YYREEE (reference sequence). This CDR3 comprises 16 residues. Looking up the rest from reference TRBV5-4 and TRBJ2-3 gives the full variable domain: ETGVTQSPTHLIKTRGQQVTLRCSSQSGHNTVSWYQQALGQGPQFIFQYYREEENGRGNFPPRFSGLQFPNYSSELNVNALELDDSALYLCASTSGLAGMTDTQYFGPGTRLTVL.

This sequence joins TRBV6-5 and TRBJ1-2, with a weak D call TRBD1 (6 bases). The CDR3 runs to 14 residues. With 0 bases removed from V and 7 bases from J, the gap between germline ends came to 12 bases. The germline gives CDR1 MNHEY, CDR2 SVGAGI. CDR3 bases: TGTGCCAGCAGTTACTCTGGGGGCCCGGGTGGCTACACCTTC. Its protein product is CASSYSGGPGGYTF.

This clone was detected once. This chain links TRBV29-1 with TRBJ2-3; D ambiguous. The germline V and J ends were trimmed by 4 bases and 2 bases, with 7 bases remaining between them. The length of the CDR3 is 12 residues. Germline V lookup: CDR1 SQVTM, CDR2 ANQGSEA. The CDR3 DNA reads as TGCAGCGTTGCCTTATACACAGATACGCAGTATTTT. As protein: CSVALYTDTQYF.

The genes are TRBV9 and TRBJ1-1; D not certain. V dropped 0 bases and J dropped 5 bases, with 5 bases sitting between them. From germline, CDR1 is SGDLS and CDR2 YYNGEE. CDR3 length equals 12 residues. The CDR3 DNA is TGTGCCAGCAGCGTAGGGGAGACTGAAGCTTTCTTT. This codes for CASSVGETEAFF.

V usage is TRBV7-8 and J usage is TRBJ2-7, with D maybe TRBD1 (6 bases). There are 15 residues in the CDR3. The V and J ends lost 3 bases and 3 bases respectively, with 15 bases between them. Germline V gives CDR1 SGHVS, CDR2 FQNEAQ. The CDR3 coding sequence is TGTGCCAGCAGCTTCCGTGTAAGGGGGTTCTACGAGCAGTACTTC. Its protein product is CASSFRVRGFYEQYF.

V usage is TRBV7-9 and J usage is TRBJ2-1, with 12 bases lining up with TRBD2. V shed 10 bases and J 6 bases; nucleotides not matched to a gene: 7. There are 14 residues in the CDR3. Germline loops: CDR1 SEHNR, CDR2 FQNEAQ (reference sequence). CDR3 protein: CAIRLAGVSNEQFF. As DNA, the CDR3 is TGTGCCATTCGACTAGCGGGAGTAAGCAATGAGCAGTTCTTC.

This clone was detected once. The CDR3 coding sequence is TGTGCCAGCAGTGAATATTGGCAGGCAACCCGTTCACCCCTCCACTTT. Amino acid sequence: CASSEYWQATRSPLHF. This chain connects TRBV6-1 to TRBJ1-6; D is uncertain. With 2 bases removed from V and 9 bases from J, the gap between germline ends came to 17 bases. Germline V CDR1 and CDR2: MNHNS, SASEGT. The CDR3 runs to 16 residues.

The V gene is TRBV27, the J gene TRBJ2-1; a weak D match, TRBD2 (6 bases). V shed 2 bases and J shed 2 bases, with 13 bases lying between them. The CDR3 covers 16 residues. Germline CDR1 MNHEY, CDR2 SMNVEV (reference sequence). CDR3 nucleotides: TGTGCCAGCAGTTTAACTGCGGGACTGGCCTACAATGAGCAGTTCTTC. Translation gives CASSLTAGLAYNEQFF.

The chain joins TRBV2 to TRBJ1-5, with D perhaps TRBD1 (6 bases). This CDR3 region has 17 residues. CDR1 SNHLY and CDR2 FYNNEI come from the germline V gene. The V gene lost 0 bases and the J gene lost 3 bases, with 15 bases spanning the gap. Written as DNA, the CDR3 is TGTGCCAGCAGTGAAGCGCTGGGGGGGGCTTTCAATCAGCCCCAGCATTTT. This sequence encodes CASSEALGGAFNQPQHF. The full variable domain, completed using reference TRBV2 and TRBJ1-5, is EPEVTQTPSHQVTQMGQEVILRCVPISNHLYFYWYRQILGQKVEFLVSFYNNEISEKSEIFDDQFSVERPDGSNFTLKIRSTKLEDSAMYFCASSEALGGAFNQPQHFGDGTRLSIL.